These 8 T cell receptor beta chains were all obtained from the same sample, sequenced in a study of blood T cell repertoires in COVID-19. Generated by immunoSEQ multiplex PCR, the TCRdb table keeps only in-frame clones and is missing some. Found here are a few hundred thousand clones, 70% to 90% of them singletons; the top ten hold around 6.5%. The sample was peripheral blood. The receptors come from a man in his 60s with acute or convalescent COVID-19.

The J gene is TRBJ2-7, the V gene TRBV4-1; D might be TRBD2 (6 bases). Trimming removed 3 bases at V and 6 bases at J, with 18 bases between. Germline lookup yields CDR1 MGHRA and CDR2 YSYEKL. The CDR3 sequence is 15 residues long. The CDR3 nucleotides read TGCGCCAGCAGCCAGGAGGGCCTTGAGGGTCGCGAGCAGTACTTC. This translates into CASSQEGLEGREQYF.

This clone was seen only a few times. This chain joins TRBV4-2 and TRBJ1-1, with TRBD1 as a possible D gene (5 bases). This CDR3 contains 15 residues. Germline lookup yields CDR1 LGHNA and CDR2 YNFKEQ. V shed 4 bases and J shed 5 bases, with 17 bases lying between them. This CDR3 reads CASSLPGETQTEAFF. The CDR3 DNA reads TGTGCCAGCAGCCTTCCGGGGGAGACACAAACTGAAGCTTTCTTT.

This chain links TRBV9 with TRBJ2-5, with D possibly TRBD1 on 6 matching bases. CDR1 is SGDLS and CDR2 is YYNGEE in the germline V gene. V lost 0 bases and J lost 2, with 11 bases in between. The CDR3 consists of 15 residues. In nucleotides, the CDR3 is TGTGCCAGCAGCGTAGAGGGACACCAACAAGAGACCCAGTACTTC. This gives the protein CASSVEGHQQETQYF.

The chain uses TRBV28 and TRBJ1-1, with a weak D call TRBD1 (5 bases). The germline V gene encodes CDR1 MDHEN and CDR2 SYDVKM. Trimming pared 8 bases from V and 3 bases from J, leaving 19 bases between. The CDR3 spans 15 residues. The CDR3 here is CASRINQGRDTEAFF. As DNA, the CDR3 is TGTGCCAGCCGTATCAACCAGGGTAGGGACACTGAAGCTTTCTTT.

V and J are TRBV4-2 and TRBJ2-4; D is perhaps TRBD2 (6 bases). Germline V CDR1 and CDR2: LGHNA, YNFKEQ. The CDR3 loop spans 15 amino acids. V was cut by 1 base and J by 6 bases, with 13 bases left in between. In nucleotides, the CDR3 is TGTGCCAGCAGCCAAGGGCCCGGGACTTTAAACATTCAGTACTTC. It is translated as CASSQGPGTLNIQYF.

The J gene is TRBJ1-4, the V gene TRBV4-3; D is ambiguous. Germline CDR1 reads LGHNA; CDR2 reads YSLEER. CDR3 size: 14 residues. Between the trimmed V and J ends, which lost 0 bases and 8 bases, there was a span of 10 bases. For the CDR3, the DNA is TGCGCCAGCAGCCAAGATACGGGGTCAGAAAAACTGTTTTTT. This translates into CASSQDTGSEKLFF.

This clone was picked up one time. V usage is TRBV30 and J usage is TRBJ1-2, with D hard to call. The CDR3 is made up of 12 amino acids. V was shortened by 2 bases and J by 4 bases, with 8 bases between the two germline ends. Per the germline V gene, CDR1 is GTSNPN and CDR2 is SVGIG (reference sequence). Written as DNA, the CDR3 is TGTGCCTGGAGTCCCGGGAGCTATGGCTACACCTTC. Translated: CAWSPGSYGYTF.

This chain connects TRBV11-2 to TRBJ2-7, with 13 nucleotides matching TRBD2. The length of the CDR3 is 13 residues. The V segment lost 9 bases and the J segment 4 bases; nucleotides outside the gene matches: 3. The V gene's germline CDR1 is SGHAT and CDR2 FQNNGV. The CDR3 loop is CASTTSGRYEQYF. CDR3 in DNA: TGTGCCAGTACGACTAGCGGGAGGTACGAGCAGTACTTC.